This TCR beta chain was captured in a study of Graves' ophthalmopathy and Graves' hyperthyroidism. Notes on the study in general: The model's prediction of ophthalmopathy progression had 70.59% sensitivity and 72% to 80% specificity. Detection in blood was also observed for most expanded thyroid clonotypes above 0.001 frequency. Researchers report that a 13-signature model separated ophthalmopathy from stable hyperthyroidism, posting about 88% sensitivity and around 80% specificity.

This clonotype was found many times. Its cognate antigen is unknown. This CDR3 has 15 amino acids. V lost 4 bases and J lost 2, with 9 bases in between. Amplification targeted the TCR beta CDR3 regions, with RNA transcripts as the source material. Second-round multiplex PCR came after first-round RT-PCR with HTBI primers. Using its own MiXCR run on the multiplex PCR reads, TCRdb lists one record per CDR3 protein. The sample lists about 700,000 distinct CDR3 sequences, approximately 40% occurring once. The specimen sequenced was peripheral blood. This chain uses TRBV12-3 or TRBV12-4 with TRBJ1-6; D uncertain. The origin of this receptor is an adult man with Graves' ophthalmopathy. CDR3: CASSSTGTYNSPLHF. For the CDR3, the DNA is TGTGCCAGCAGTTCCACCGGGACCTATAATTCACCCCTCCACTTT.